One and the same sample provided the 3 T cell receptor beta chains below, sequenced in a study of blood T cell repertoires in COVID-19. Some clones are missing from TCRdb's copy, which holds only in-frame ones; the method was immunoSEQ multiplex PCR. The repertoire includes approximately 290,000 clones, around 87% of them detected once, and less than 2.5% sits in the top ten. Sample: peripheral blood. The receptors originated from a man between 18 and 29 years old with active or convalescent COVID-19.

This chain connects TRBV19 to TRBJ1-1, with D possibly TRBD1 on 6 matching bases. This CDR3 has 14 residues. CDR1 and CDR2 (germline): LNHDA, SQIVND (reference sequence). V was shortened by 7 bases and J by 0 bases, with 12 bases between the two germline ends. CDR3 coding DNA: TGTGCCAGTACACAGGGACGAATGAACACTGAAGCTTTCTTT. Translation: CASTQGRMNTEAFF. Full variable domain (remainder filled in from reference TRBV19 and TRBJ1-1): DGGITQSPKYLFRKEGQNVTLSCEQNLNHDAMYWYRQDPGQGLRLIYYSQIVNDFQKGDIAEGYSVSREKKESFPLTVTSAQKNPTAFYLCASTQGRMNTEAFFGQGTRLTVV.

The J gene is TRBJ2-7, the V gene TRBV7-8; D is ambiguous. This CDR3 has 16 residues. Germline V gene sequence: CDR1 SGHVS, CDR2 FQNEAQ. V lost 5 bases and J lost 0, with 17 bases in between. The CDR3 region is CASSPEAQANSYEQYF. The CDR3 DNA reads TGTGCCAGCAGCCCGGAAGCCCAGGCGAACTCCTACGAGCAGTACTTC.

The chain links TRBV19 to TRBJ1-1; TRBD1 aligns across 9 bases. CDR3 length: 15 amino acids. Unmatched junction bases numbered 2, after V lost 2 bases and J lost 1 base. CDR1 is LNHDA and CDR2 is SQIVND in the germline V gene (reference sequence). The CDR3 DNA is TGTGCCAGTAGTATAAGGACAGGGGAGAACACTGAAGCTTTCTTT. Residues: CASSIRTGENTEAFF.